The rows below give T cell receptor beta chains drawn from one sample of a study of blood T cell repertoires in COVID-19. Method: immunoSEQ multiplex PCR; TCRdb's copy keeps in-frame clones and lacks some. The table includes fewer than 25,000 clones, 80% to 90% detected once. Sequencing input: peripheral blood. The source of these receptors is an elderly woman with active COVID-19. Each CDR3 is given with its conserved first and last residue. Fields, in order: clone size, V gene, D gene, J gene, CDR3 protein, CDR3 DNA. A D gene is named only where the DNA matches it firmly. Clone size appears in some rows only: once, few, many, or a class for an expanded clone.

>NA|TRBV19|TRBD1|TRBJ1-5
CASSSGQAGRHQPQHF
TGTGCCAGTAGTTCAGGACAGGCGGGTAGGCATCAGCCCCAGCATTTT
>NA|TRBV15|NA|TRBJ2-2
CATSRDRPGHTGELFF
TGTGCCACCAGCAGAGATAGGCCAGGGCACACCGGGGAGCTGTTTTTT
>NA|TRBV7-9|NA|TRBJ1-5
CASSLGDQPQHF
TGTGCCAGCAGCTTAGGAGATCAGCCCCAGCATTTT
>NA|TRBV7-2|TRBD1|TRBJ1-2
CASSLVGDRYYGYTF
TGTGCCAGCAGCTTAGTAGGGGACAGATACTATGGCTACACCTTC
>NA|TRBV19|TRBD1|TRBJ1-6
CASSPLPGQGGSPLHF
TGTGCCAGTAGTCCCCTACCGGGACAGGGCGGTTCACCCCTCCACTTT
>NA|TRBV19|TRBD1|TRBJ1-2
CASSITHLDRLNYGYTF
TGTGCCAGTAGTATTACTCACTTGGACAGGCTTAACTATGGCTACACCTTC
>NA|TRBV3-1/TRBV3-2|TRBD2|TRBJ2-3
CASSQLTGRSGATDTQYF
TGTGCCAGCAGCCAACTCACGGGGAGGAGCGGGGCTACAGATACGCAGTATTTT
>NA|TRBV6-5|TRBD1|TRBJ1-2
CASRGQGTDGYTF
TGTGCCAGCAGGGGACAGGGTACGGATGGCTACACCTTC
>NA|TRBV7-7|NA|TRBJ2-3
CASSLRGGAGDTQYF
TGTGCTAGCAGCTTAAGAGGGGGGGCTGGAGATACGCAGTATTTT
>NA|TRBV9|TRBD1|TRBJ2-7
CASSVGQGVYEQYF
TGTGCCAGCAGCGTAGGCCAGGGGGTCTACGAGCAGTACTTC
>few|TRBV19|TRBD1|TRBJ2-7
CASSLRGQGYEQYF
TGTGCCAGTAGCCTTCGAGGACAGGGCTACGAGCAGTACTTC
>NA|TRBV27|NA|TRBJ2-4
CASSQMAGATNIQYF
TGTGCCAGCAGTCAAATGGCGGGGGCCACAAACATTCAGTACTTC
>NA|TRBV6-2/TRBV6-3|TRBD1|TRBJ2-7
CASSGSGTGVPYEQYF
TGTGCCAGCAGTGGCTCCGGGACAGGGGTTCCTTACGAGCAGTACTTC
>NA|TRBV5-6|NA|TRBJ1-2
CASSLASDDYGYTF
TGTGCCAGCAGCTTGGCCAGCGACGACTATGGCTACACCTTC
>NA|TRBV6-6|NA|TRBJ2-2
CASGDRNTGELFF
TGTGCCAGCGGTGACAGGAACACCGGGGAGCTGTTTTTT
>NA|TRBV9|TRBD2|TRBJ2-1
CASSVEGLAGYNEQFF
TGTGCCAGCAGCGTAGAAGGACTAGCGGGGTACAATGAGCAGTTCTTC
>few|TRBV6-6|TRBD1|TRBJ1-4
CASSSDRVGNEKLFF
TGTGCCAGCAGTTCGGACAGGGTGGGAAATGAAAAACTGTTTTTT
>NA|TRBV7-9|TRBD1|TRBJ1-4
CASSRDRGLRSNEKLFF
TGTGCCAGCAGCCGGGACAGGGGGCTTAGGTCTAATGAAAAACTGTTTTTT
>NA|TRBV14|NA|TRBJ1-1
CASSPHRDTNTEAFF
TGTGCCAGCAGCCCTCACCGGGACACCAACACTGAAGCTTTCTTT
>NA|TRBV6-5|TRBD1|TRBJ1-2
CASSQVTGANYGYTF
TGTGCCAGCAGTCAGGTGACAGGGGCCAACTATGGCTACACCTTC
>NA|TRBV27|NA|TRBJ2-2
CASSLSAGGTGELFF
TGTGCCAGCAGTTTGTCGGCAGGTGGGACCGGGGAGCTGTTTTTT
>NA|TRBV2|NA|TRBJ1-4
CASSEGFRTSTKKDEKLFF
TGTGCCAGCAGTGAAGGTTTTAGGACATCAACCAAGAAGGATGAAAAACTGTTTTTT
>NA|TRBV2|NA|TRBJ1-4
CASSDSYVEKLFF
TGTGCCAGCAGTGATAGTTACGTGGAAAAACTGTTTTTT
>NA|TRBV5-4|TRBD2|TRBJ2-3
CASSPSGGPTDTQYF
TGTGCCAGCAGCCCGAGCGGGGGGCCCACAGATACGCAGTATTTT
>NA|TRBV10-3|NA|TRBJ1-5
CAISGGEDQPQHF
TGTGCCATCAGTGGGGGGGAGGATCAGCCCCAGCATTTT
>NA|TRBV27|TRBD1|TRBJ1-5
CASSPGTVGNQPQHF
TGTGCCAGCAGTCCGGGGACAGTCGGCAATCAGCCCCAGCATTTT
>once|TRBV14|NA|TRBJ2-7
CASSQFRGNEQYF
TGTGCCAGCAGCCAATTCAGGGGAAACGAGCAGTACTTC
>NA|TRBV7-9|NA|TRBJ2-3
CASSFSGSGDTQYF
TGTGCCAGCAGCTTCTCAGGGTCCGGAGATACGCAGTATTTT
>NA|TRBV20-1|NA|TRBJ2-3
CSASSSVGRRDTQYF
TGCAGTGCTAGTTCTAGCGTGGGGCGGCGGGATACGCAGTATTTT